The text below deals with one T cell receptor (beta chain). V was pared by 0 bases and J by 4 bases, with 16 bases between. This CDR3 has 15 amino acids. Germline V gene sequence: CDR1 SQVTM, CDR2 ANQGSEA. The template for TCR beta VDJ and CDR3 sequence profiling was genomic DNA. MiXCR, run by TCRdb on the reads, gives a single entry per CDR3 protein. The profile shows over 150,000 distinct CDR3 sequences, 65% to 75% of them singletons. This sample stems from a study of CD8+CD57+ T cells in acquired aplastic anemia. Study in general: When averaged, DNA from sorted CD4+ and CD8+ cells came to 3.2 ug.

The patients chosen for sequencing had shown expansion of CD8+CD57+ cells (detected by flow cytometry). The enrolled patients all had severe acquired aplastic anemia. The chain has TRBV29-1 and TRBJ2-7; TRBD2 is a possible D gene (5 bases). The origin of this receptor is a human donor with aplastic anemia. Sequences were obtained from sorted CD4+, CD8+, or CD8+CD57+ T cells (not recorded which) from PBMCs. The CDR3 spells CSVEEGSASRYEQYF. In nucleotides, the CDR3 is TGCAGCGTTGAAGAGGGGAGCGCCTCTCGGTACGAGCAGTACTTC.